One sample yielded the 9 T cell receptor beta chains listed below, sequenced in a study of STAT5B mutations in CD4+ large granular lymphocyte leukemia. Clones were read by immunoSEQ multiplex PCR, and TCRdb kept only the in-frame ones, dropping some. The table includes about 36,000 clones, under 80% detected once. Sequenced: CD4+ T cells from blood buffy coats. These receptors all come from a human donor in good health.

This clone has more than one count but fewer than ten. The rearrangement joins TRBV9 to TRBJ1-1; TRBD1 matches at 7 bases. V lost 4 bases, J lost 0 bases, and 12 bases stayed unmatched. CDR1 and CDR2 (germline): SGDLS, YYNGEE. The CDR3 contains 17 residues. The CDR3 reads CASSTTGQPPVNTEAFF. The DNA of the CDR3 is TGTGCCAGCAGCACAACGGGACAGCCACCCGTGAACACTGAAGCTTTCTTT.

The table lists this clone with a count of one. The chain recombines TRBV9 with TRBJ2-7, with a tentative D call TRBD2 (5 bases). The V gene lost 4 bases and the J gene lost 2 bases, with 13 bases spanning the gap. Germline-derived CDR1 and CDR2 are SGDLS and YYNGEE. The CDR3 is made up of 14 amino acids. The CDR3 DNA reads TGTGCCAGCAGCCCCCGGGGAGACCCCTACGAGCAGTACTTC. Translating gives CASSPRGDPYEQYF.

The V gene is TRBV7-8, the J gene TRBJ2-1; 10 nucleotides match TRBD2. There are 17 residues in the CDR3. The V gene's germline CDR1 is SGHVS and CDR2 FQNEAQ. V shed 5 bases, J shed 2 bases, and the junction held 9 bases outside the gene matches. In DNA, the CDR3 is TGTGCCAGCAGCAGTGGAGCGGGAGGGACCGCCTACAATGAGCAGTTCTTC. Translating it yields CASSSGAGGTAYNEQFF.

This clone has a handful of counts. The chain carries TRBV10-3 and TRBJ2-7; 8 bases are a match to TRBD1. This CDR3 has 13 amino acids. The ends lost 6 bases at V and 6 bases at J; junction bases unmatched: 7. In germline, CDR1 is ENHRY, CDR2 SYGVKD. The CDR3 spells CAIRERTGREQYF. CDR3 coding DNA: TGTGCCATCAGGGAGCGGACAGGGCGCGAGCAGTACTTC.

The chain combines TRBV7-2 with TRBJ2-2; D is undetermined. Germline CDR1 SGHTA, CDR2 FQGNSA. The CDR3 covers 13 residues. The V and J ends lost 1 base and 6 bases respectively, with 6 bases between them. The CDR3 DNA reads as TGTGCCAGCAGCTTAGTTGCGGCCGGGGAGCTGTTTTTT. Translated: CASSLVAAGELFF.

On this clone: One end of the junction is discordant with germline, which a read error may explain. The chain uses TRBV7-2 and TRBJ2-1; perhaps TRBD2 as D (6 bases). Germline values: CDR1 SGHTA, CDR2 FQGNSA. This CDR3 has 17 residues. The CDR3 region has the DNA TGTGCCAGCACCTTAGAAATAGGGACTTCACTTCACAATGAGCAGTTCTTC. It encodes CASTLEIGTSLHNEQFF. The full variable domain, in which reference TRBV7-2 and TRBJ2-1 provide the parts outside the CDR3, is GAGVSQSPSNKVTEKGKDVELRCDPISGHTALYWYRQSLGQGLEFLIYFQGNSAPDKSGLPSDRFSAERTGGSVSTLTIQRTQQEDSAVYLCASTLEIGTSLHNEQFFGPGTRLTVL.

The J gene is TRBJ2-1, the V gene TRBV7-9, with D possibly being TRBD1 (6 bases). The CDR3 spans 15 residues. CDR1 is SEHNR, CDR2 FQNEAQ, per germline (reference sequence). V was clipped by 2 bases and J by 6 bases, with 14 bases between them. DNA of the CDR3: TGTGCCAGCAGCTTATTATCAGGGGCGGCCAATGAGCAGTTCTTC. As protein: CASSLLSGAANEQFF.

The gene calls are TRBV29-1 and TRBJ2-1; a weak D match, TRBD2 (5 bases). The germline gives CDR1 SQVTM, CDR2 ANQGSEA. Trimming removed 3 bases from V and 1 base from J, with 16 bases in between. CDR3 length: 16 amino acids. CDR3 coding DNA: TGCAGCGTTGAGGCGTCGGGGAGAGGGTCCTACAATGAGCAGTTCTTC. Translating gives CSVEASGRGSYNEQFF.

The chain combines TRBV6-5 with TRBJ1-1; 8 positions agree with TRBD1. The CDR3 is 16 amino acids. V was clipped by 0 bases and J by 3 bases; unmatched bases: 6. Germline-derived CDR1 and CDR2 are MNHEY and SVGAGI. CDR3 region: CASSYSLDRGDTEAFF. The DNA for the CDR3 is TGTGCCAGCAGTTACTCGTTAGACAGGGGTGACACTGAAGCTTTCTTT.